This T cell receptor beta chain was identified in a study of circulating and synovial CD4+ cells in juvenile arthritis. Trimming removed 3 bases from V and 10 bases from J; junction bases left unmatched: 13. Germline-derived CDR1 and CDR2 are SGHNT and YYREEE (reference sequence). The CDR3 has 15 amino acids. Measured with immunoSEQ multiplex PCR; TCRdb has only the in-frame clones, and not every one. The table lists around 31,000 clones, 95% of them singletons. With regard to this clone: The antigen remains unidentified.

Study results and limitations: CPL and bulk CD4 samples differed at least tenfold in T cell genomes.

The sequence was obtained from a human donor with juvenile idiopathic arthritis. The rearrangement links TRBV5-4 to TRBJ2-1, with 7 bases fitting TRBD2. Sequencing was carried out using CD4+ T cells from blood. The CDR3 nucleotides read TGTGCCAGCAGCTGGGGGTGGCGCGGGGGTTCGGAGCAGTTCTTC. This translates into CASSWGWRGGSEQFF.